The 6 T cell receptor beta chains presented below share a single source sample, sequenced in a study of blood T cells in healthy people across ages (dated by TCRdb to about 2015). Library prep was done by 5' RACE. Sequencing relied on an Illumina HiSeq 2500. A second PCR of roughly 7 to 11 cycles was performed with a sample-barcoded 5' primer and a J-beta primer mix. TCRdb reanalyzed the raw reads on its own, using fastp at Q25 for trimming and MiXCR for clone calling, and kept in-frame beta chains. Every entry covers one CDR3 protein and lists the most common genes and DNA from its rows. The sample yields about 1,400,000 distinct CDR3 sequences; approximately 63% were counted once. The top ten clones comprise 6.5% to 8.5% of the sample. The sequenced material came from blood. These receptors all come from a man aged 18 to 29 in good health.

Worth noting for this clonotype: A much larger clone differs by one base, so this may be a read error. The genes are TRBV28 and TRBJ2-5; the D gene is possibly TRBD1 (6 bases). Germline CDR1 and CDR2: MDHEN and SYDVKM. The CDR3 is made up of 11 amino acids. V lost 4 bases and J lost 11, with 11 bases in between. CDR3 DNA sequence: TGTGCCAGCAGTTACCAGGGGAAGCAGTACTTC. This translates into CASSYQGKQYF.

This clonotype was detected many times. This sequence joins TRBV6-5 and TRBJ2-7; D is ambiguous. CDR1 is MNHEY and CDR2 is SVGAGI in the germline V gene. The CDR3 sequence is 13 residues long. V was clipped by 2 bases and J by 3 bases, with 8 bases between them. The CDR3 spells CASSYGQSYEQYF. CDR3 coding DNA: TGTGCCAGCAGTTACGGGCAGAGCTACGAGCAGTACTTC.

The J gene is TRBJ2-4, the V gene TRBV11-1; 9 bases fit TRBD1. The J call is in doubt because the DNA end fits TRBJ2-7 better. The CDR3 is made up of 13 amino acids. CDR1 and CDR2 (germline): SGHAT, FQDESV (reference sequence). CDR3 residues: CASSTGGHYEQYF. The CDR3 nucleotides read TGTGCCAGCAGCACAGGGGGCCACTACGAGCAGTACTTC.

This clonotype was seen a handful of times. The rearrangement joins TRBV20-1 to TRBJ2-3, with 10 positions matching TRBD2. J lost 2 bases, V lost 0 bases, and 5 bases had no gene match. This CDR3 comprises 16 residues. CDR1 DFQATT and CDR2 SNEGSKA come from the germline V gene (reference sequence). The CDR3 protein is CSARDSAGGITDTQYF. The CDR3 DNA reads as TGCAGTGCTAGAGATTCAGCGGGGGGGATCACAGATACGCAGTATTTT.

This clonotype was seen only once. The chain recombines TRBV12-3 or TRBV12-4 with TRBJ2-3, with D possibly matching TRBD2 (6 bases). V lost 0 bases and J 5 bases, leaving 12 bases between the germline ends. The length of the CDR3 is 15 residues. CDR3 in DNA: TGTGCCAGCAGTTTAGCGCTCTCGGGAGTAGATACGCAGTATTTT. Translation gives CASSLALSGVDTQYF.

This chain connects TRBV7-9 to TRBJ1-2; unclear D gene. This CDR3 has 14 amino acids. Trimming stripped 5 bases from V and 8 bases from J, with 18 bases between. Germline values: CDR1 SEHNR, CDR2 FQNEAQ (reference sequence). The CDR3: CASSRRAGFEGYTF. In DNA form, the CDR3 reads TGTGCCAGCAGCCGGAGAGCCGGGTTCGAGGGCTACACCTTC.